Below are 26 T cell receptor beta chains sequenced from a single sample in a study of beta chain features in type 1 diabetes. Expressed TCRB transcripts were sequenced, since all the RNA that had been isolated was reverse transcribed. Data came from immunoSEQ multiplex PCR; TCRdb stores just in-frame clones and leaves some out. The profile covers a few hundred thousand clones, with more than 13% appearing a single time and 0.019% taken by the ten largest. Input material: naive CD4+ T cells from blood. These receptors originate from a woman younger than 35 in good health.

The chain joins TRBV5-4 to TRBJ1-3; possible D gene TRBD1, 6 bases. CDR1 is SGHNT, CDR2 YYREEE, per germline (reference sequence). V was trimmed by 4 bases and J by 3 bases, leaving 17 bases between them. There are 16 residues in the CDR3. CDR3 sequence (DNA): TGTGCCAGCAGCCTGAACCCACAGGGAGTTGGAAACACCATATATTTT. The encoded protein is CASSLNPQGVGNTIYF.

CDR3 loop: CASSKGLAGVEQFF. As DNA, the CDR3 is TGTGCCAGCAGTAAAGGACTAGCGGGAGTTGAGCAGTTCTTC. The chain carries TRBV5-8 and TRBJ2-1, with 13 bases identical to TRBD2. Per germline, CDR1 SGHTS and CDR2 YDEGEE. This CDR3 is 14 amino acids long. The V segment lost 5 bases and the J segment 9 bases; nucleotides outside the gene matches: 5. Together with reference TRBV5-8 and TRBJ2-1, the CDR3 gives the full variable domain: EAGVTQSPTHLIKTRGQQATLRCSPISGHTSVYWYQQALGLGLQFLLWYDEGEERNRGNFPPRFSGRQFPNYSSELNVNALELEDSALYLCASSKGLAGVEQFFGPGTRLTVL.

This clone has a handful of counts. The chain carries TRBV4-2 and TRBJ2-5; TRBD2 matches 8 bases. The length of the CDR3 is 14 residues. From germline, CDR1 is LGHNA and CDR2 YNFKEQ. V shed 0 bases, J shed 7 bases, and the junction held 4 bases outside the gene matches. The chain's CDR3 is CASSQERAGGTQYF. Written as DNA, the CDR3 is TGTGCCAGCAGCCAAGAAAGGGCGGGGGGGACCCAGTACTTC.

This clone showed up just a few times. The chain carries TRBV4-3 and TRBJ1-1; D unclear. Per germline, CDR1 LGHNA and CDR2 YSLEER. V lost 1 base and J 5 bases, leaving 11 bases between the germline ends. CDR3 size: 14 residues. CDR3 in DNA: TGCGCCAGCAGCCAAGGAGGCCGTAGGACTGAAGCTTTCTTT. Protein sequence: CASSQGGRRTEAFF.

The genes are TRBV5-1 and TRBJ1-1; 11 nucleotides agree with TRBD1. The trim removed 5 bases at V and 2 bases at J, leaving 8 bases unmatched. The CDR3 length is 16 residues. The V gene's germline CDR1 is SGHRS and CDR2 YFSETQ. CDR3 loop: CASRAGTGGPNTEAFF. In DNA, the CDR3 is TGCGCCAGCAGGGCCGGGACAGGGGGTCCCAACACTGAAGCTTTCTTT.

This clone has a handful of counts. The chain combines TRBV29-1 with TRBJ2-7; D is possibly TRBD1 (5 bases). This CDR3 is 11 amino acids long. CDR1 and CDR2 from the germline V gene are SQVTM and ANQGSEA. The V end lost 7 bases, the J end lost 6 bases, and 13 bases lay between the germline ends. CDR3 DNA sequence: TGCAGCGGGGTTAAGGGGTCCGAGCAGTACTTC. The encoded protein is CSGVKGSEQYF.

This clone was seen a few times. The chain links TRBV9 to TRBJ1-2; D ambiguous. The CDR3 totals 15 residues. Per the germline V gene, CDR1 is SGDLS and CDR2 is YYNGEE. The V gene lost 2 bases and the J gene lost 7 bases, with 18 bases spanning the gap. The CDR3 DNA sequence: TGTGCCAGCAGCGTGCTTTTATCGGGGTCCGGTGGCTACACCTTC. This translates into CASSVLLSGSGGYTF. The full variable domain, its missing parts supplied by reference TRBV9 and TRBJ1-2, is DSGVTQTPKHLITATGQRVTLRCSPRSGDLSVYWYQQSLDQGLQFLIQYYNGEERAKGNILERFSAQQFPDLHSELNLSSLELGDSALYFCASSVLLSGSGGYTFGSGTRLTVV.

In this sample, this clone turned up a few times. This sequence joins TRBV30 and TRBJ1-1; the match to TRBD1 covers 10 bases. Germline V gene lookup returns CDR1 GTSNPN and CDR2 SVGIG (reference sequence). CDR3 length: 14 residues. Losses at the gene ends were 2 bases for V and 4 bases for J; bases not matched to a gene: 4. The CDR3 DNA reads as TGTGCCTGGAGTATGACAGGGGGCTTCACTGAAGCTTTCTTT. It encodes CAWSMTGGFTEAFF.

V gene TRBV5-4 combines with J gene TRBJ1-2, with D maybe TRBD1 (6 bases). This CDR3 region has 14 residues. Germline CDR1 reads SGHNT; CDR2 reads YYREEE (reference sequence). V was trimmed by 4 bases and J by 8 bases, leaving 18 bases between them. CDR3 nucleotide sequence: TGTGCCAGCAGCCACAGGGTGGGCCAACCCGGCTACACCTTC. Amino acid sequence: CASSHRVGQPGYTF. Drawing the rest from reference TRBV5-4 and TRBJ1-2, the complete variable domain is ETGVTQSPTHLIKTRGQQVTLRCSSQSGHNTVSWYQQALGQGPQFIFQYYREEENGRGNFPPRFSGLQFPNYSSELNVNALELDDSALYLCASSHRVGQPGYTFGSGTRLTVV.

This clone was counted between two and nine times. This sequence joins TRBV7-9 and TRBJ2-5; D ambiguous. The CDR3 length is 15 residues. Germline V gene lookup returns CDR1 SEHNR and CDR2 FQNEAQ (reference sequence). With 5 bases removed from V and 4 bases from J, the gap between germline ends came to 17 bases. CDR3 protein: CASSPPLVPGETQYF. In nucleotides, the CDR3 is TGTGCCAGCAGCCCCCCCCTGGTGCCGGGAGAGACCCAGTACTTC.

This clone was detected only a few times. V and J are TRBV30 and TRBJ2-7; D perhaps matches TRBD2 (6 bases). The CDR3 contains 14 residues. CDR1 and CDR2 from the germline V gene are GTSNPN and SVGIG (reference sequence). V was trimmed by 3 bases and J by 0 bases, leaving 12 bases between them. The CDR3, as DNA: TGTGCCTGGAGCCGGGACTCACGCTCCTACGAGCAGTACTTC. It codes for CAWSRDSRSYEQYF.

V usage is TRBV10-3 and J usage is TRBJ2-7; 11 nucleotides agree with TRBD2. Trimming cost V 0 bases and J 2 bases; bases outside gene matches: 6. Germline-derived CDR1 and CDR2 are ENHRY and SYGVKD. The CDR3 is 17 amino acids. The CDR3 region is CAISESTSGRSPYEQYF. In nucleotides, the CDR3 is TGTGCCATCAGTGAGTCTACTAGCGGGAGATCCCCCTACGAGCAGTACTTC.

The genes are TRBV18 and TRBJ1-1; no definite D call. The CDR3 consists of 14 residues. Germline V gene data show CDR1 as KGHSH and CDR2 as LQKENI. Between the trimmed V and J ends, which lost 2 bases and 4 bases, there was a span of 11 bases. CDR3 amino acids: CASSPFDEVTEAFF. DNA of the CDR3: TGTGCCAGCTCACCATTTGACGAGGTCACTGAAGCTTTCTTT. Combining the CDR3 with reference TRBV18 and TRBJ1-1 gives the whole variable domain NAGVMQNPRHLVRRRGQEARLRCSPMKGHSHVYWYRQLPEEGLKFMVYLQKENIIDESGMPKERFSAEFPKEGPSILRIQQVVRGDSAAYFCASSPFDEVTEAFFGQGTRLTVV.

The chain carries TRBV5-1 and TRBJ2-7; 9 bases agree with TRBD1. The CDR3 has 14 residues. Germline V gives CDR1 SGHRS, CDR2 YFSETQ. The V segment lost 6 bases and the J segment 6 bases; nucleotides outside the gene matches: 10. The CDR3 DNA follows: TGCGCCAGCACCCTGGGACAGGGAACACCCGAGCAGTACTTC. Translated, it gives CASTLGQGTPEQYF.

The CDR3 here is CAWSGQTYNEQFF. The CDR3 DNA reads TGTGCCTGGAGTGGACAGACGTACAATGAGCAGTTCTTC. The chain employs TRBV30 and TRBJ2-1; D is possibly TRBD1 (5 bases). There are 13 residues in the CDR3. Germline loops: CDR1 GTSNPN, CDR2 SVGIG (reference sequence). Deletions cut 1 base from V and 4 bases from J, with 8 bases between.

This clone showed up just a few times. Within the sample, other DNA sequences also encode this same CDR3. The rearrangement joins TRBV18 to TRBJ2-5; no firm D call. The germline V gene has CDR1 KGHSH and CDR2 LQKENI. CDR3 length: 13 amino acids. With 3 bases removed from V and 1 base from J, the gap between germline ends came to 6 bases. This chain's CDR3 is CASSPASQETQYF. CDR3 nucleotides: TGTGCCAGCTCACCGGCCAGCCAAGAGACCCAGTACTTC.

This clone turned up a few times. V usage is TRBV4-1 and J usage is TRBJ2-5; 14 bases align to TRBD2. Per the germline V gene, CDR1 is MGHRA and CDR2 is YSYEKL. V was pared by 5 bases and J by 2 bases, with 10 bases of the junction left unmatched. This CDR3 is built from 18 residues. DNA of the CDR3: TGCGCCAGCAGCGGCCCGGGACTAGCGGGAGTTAAGCAAGAGACCCAGTACTTC. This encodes CASSGPGLAGVKQETQYF.

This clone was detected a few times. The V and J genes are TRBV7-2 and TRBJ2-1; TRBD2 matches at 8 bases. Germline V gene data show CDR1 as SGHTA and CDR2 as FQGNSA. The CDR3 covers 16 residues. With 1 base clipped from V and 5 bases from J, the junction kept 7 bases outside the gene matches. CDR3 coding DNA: TGTGCCAGCAGCTTAGGACCGGGACTAGGGGACAATGAGCAGTTCTTC. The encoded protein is CASSLGPGLGDNEQFF.

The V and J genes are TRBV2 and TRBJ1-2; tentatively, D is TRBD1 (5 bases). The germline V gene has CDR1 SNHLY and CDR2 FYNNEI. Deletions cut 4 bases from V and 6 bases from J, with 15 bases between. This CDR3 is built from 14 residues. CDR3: CASSAGAMPDGYTF. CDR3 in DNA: TGTGCCAGCAGTGCTGGGGCAATGCCCGATGGCTACACCTTC.

Here the CDR3 reads CASRPGTMTGEQYF. The CDR3 DNA reads as TGTGCCAGCAGACCCGGGACTATGACCGGCGAGCAGTACTTC. The rearrangement links TRBV6-5 to TRBJ2-7; 7 nucleotides match TRBD2. CDR1 and CDR2 from the germline V gene are MNHEY and SVGAGI. Unmatched junction bases numbered 11, after V lost 6 bases and J lost 6 bases. CDR3 length: 14 residues.

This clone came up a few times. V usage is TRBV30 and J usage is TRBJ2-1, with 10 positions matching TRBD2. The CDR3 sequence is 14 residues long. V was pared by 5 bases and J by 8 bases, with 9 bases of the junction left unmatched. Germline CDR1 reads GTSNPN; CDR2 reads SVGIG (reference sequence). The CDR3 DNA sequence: TGTGCCTGGTCTAGCGGGAGTAAAATTTATGAGCAGTTCTTC. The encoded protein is CAWSSGSKIYEQFF.

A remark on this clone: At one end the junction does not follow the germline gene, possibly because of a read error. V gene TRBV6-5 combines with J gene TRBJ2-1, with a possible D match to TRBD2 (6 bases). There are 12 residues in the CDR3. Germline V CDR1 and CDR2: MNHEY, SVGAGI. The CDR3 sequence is CASSYGGSGGIF. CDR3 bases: TGTGCCAGCAGTTACGGAGGGAGTGGCGGGATCTTC.

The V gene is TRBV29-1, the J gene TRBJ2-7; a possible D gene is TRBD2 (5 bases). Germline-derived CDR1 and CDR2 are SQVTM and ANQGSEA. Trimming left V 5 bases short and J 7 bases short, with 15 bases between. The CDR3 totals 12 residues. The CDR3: CSVRTDLWEQYF. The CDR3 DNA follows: TGCAGCGTTCGGACGGACTTGTGGGAGCAGTACTTC.

Here the CDR3 DNA reads TGCGCCAGCAGCCGGCTAGCGGGAGCCCCTGGCCAAGAGACCCAGTACTTC. It yields the protein CASSRLAGAPGQETQYF. This chain connects TRBV4-3 to TRBJ2-5, with 10 bases that match TRBD2. Germline values: CDR1 LGHNA, CDR2 YSLEER. CDR3 length equals 17 residues. V lost 4 bases to trimming and J lost 1 base; unmatched junction nucleotides: 9.

The CDR3 loop reads CASSLPGGGDTQYF. DNA for the CDR3: TGCGCCAGCAGCTTGCCCGGGGGTGGAGATACGCAGTATTTT. The J gene is TRBJ2-3, the V gene TRBV5-1; D is perhaps TRBD2 (6 bases). Trimming removed 1 base at V and 5 bases at J, with 11 bases between. The CDR3 consists of 14 residues. Germline-derived CDR1 and CDR2 are SGHRS and YFSETQ.

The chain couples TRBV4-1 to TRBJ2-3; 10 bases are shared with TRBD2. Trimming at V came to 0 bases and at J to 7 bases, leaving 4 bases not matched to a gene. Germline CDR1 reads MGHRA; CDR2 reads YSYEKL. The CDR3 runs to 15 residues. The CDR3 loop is CASSQDPAGGNTQYF. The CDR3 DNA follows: TGCGCCAGCAGCCAAGATCCAGCGGGAGGGAATACGCAGTATTTT.